This T cell receptor beta chain was profiled in a study of identifying expanded T cells in peripheral blood. Libraries were prepared by immunoSEQ multiplex PCR; TCRdb keeps only in-frame clonotypes and omits some of them. The table has around 82,000 clones, roughly 84% seen once; the top ten hold around a fifth. The CDR3 has 15 residues. Trimming took 1 base from V and 2 from J, leaving 11 bases between them. Per germline, CDR1 LNHDA and CDR2 SQIVND (reference sequence). Sequencing used blood. This chain uses TRBV19 with TRBJ2-5; D might be TRBD1 (5 bases). This clonotype originated in a person between 18 and 75 years old in good health. The CDR3 sequence is CASSIVNQGQETQYF. The CDR3 DNA reads TGTGCCAGTAGTATAGTAAACCAGGGACAAGAGACCCAGTACTTC.